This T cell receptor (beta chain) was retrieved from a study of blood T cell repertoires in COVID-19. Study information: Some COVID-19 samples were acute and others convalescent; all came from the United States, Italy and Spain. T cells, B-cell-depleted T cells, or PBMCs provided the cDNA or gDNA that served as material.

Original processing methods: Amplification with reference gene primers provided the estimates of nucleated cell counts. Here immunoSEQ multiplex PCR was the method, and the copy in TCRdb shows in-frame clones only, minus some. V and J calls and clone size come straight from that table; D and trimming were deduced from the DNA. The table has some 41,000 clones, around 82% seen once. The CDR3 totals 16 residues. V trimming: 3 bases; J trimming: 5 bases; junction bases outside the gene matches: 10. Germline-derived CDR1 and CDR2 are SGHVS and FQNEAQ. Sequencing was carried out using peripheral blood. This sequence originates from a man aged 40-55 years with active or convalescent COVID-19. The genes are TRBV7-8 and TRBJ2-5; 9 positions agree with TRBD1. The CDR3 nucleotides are TGTGCCAGCAGCTTTCACCGGGACAGGGAGGAGGAGACCCAGTACTTC. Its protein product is CASSFHRDREEETQYF.